The entry that follows covers one TCR beta chain sequence. The sample originates from a study of T cell changes during pregnancy in multiple sclerosis. Clones were sequenced by immunoSEQ multiplex PCR, and TCRdb holds only the in-frame ones, with some missing. The sample includes around 56,000 clones, over 75% seen only once; the top ten take less than 2.5%. The germline V gene encodes CDR1 SQVTM and CDR2 ANQGSEA. V shed 4 bases and J 6 bases; nucleotides not matched to a gene: 23. The length of the CDR3 is 18 residues. V gene TRBV29-1 combines with J gene TRBJ2-7, with 8 bases that match TRBD2. The specimen comprised peripheral blood, sampled in the first trimester of pregnancy. The origin of this receptor is a female donor in good health, enrolled as a control in a pregnancy study. CDR3 in amino acids: CSVVGSREVGLGIVEQYF. The DNA for the CDR3 is TGCAGCGTTGTTGGGAGCAGGGAGGTGGGACTAGGAATTGTCGAGCAGTACTTC.